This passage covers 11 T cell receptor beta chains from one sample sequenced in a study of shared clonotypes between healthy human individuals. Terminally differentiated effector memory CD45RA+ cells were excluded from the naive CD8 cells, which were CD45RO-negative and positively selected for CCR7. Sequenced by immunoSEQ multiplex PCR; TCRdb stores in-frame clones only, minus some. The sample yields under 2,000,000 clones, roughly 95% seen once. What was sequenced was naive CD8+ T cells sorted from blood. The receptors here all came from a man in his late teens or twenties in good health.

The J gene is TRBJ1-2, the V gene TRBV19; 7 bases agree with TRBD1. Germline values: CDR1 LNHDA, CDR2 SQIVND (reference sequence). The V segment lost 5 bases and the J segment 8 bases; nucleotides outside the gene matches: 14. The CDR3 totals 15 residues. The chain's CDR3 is CASSPEKQGPSGYTF. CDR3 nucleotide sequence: TGTGCCAGTAGTCCGGAGAAACAGGGGCCATCGGGCTACACCTTC.

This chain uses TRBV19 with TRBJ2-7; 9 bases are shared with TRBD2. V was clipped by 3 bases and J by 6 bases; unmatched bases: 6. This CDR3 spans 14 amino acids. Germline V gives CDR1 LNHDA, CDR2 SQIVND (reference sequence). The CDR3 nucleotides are TGTGCCAGTAGTATTAGCGGGAGAGTATTCGAGCAGTACTTC. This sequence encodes CASSISGRVFEQYF.

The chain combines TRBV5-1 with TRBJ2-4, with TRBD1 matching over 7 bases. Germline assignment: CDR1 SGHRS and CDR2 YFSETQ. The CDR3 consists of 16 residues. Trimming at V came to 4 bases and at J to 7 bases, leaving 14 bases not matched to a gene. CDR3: CASSREGGEGLNIQYF. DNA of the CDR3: TGCGCCAGCAGCCGCGAAGGGGGCGAGGGGTTGAACATTCAGTACTTC.

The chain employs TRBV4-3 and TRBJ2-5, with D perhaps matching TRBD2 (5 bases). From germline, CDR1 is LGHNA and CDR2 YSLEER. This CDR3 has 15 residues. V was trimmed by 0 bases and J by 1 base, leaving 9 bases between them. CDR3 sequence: CASSQERATQETQYF. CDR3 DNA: TGCGCCAGCAGCCAAGAGAGGGCGACCCAAGAGACCCAGTACTTC.

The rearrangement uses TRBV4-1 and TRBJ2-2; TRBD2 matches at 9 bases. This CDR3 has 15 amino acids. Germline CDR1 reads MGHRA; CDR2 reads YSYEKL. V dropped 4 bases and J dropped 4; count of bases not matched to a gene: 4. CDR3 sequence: CASSLRRGGTGELFF. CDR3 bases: TGCGCCAGCAGCCTCCGGCGGGGGGGCACCGGGGAGCTGTTTTTT.

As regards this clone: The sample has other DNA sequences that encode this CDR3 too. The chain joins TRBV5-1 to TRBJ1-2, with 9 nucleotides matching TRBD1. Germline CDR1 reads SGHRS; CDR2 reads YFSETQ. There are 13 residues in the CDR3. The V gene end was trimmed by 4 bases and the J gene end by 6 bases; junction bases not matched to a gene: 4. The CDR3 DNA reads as TGCGCCAGCAGCGTGGGACAGGGCAATGGCTACACCTTC. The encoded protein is CASSVGQGNGYTF.

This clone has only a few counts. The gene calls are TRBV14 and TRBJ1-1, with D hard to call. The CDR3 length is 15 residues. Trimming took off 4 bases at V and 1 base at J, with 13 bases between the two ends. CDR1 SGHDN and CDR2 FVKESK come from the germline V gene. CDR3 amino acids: CASSPSGSPNTEAFF. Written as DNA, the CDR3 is TGTGCCAGCAGCCCCTCTGGAAGTCCGAACACTGAAGCTTTCTTT.

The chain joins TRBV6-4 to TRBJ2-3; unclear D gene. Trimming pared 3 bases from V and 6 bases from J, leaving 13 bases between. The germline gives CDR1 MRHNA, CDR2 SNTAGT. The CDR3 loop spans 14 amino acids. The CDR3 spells CASSETTKVDTQYF. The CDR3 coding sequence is TGTGCCAGCAGTGAAACAACCAAGGTCGATACGCAGTATTTT.

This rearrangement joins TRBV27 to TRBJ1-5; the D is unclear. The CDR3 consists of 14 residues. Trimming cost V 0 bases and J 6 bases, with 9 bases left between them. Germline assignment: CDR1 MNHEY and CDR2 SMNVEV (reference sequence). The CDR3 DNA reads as TGTGCCAGCAGTTTATCTCCGGGGAGTCAGCCCCAGCATTTT. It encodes CASSLSPGSQPQHF.

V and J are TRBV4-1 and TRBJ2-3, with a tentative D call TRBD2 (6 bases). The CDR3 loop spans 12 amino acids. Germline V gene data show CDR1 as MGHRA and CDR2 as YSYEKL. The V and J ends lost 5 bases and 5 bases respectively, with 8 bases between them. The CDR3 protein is CASSGEEDTQYF. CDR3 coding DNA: TGCGCCAGCAGCGGGGAGGAAGATACGCAGTATTTT.

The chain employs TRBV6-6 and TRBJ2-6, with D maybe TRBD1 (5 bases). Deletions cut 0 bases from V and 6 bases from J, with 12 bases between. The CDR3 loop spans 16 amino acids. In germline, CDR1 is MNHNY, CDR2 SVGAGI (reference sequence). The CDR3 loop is CASSYSLQASANVLTF. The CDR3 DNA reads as TGTGCCAGCAGTTACTCGTTACAGGCTTCGGCCAACGTCCTGACTTTC.